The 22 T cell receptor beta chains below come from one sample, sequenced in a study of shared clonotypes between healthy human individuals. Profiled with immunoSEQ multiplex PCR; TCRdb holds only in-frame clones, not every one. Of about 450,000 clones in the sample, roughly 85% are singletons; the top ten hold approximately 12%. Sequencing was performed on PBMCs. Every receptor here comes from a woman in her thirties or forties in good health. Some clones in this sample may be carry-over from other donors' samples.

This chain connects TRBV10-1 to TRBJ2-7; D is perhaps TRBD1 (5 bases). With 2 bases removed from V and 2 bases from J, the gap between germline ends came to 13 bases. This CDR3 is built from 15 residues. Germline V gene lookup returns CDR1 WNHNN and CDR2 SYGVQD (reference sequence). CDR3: CASSEIQGVTYEQYF. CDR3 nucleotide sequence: TGCGCCAGCAGTGAGATCCAAGGGGTTACCTACGAGCAGTACTTC.

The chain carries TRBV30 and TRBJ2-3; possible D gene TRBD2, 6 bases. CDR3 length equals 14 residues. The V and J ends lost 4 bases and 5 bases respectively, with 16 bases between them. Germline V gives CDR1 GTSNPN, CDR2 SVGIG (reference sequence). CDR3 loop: CAWTRLVAGDTQYF. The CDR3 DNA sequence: TGTGCCTGGACTCGACTAGTTGCCGGAGATACGCAGTATTTT.

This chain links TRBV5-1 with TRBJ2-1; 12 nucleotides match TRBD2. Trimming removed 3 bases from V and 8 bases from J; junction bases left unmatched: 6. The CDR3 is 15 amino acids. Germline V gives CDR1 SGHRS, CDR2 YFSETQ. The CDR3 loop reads CASSSRLAGADEQFF. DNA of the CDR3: TGCGCCAGCAGCTCGCGACTAGCGGGAGCGGATGAGCAGTTCTTC.

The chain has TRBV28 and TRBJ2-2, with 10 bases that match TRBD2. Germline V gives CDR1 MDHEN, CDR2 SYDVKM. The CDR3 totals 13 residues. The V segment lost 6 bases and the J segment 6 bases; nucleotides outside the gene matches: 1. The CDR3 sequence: CASRTSGSGELFF. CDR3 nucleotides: TGTGCCAGCAGGACTAGCGGGTCCGGGGAGCTGTTTTTT.

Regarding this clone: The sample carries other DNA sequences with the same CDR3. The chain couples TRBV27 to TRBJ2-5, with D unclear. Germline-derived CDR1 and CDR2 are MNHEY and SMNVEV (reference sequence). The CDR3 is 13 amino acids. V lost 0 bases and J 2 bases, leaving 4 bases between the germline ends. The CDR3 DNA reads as TGTGCCAGCAGTTTATCGAGACAAGAGACCCAGTACTTC. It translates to CASSLSRQETQYF.

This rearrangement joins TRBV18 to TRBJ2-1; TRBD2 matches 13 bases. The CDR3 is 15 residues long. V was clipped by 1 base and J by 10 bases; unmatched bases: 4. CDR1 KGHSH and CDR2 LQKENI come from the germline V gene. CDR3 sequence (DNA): TGTGCCAGCTCACCACGGGGACTAGCGGGATACGAGCAGTTCTTC. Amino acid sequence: CASSPRGLAGYEQFF.

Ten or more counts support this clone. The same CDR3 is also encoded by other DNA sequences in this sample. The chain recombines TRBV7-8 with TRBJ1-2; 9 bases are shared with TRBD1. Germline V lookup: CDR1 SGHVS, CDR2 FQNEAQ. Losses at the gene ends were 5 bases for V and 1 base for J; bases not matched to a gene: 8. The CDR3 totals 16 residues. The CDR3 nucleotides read TGTGCCAGCAGCCGAAGTTGGGACAGGGTTAACTATGGCTACACCTTC. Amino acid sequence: CASSRSWDRVNYGYTF. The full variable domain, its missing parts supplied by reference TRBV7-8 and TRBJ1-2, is GAGVSQSPRYKVAKRGQDVALRCDPISGHVSLFWYQQALGQGPEFLTYFQNEAQLDKSGLPSDRFFAERPEGSVSTLKIQRTQQEDSAVYLCASSRSWDRVNYGYTFGSGTRLTVV.

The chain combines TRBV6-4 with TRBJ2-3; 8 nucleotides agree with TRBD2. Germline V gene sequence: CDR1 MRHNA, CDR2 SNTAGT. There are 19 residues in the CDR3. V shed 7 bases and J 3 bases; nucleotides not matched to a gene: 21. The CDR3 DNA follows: TGTGCCAGCAAGAGGATTTGGGCGGGAGGCTACCGAGGGACAGATACGCAGTATTTT. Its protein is CASKRIWAGGYRGTDTQYF.

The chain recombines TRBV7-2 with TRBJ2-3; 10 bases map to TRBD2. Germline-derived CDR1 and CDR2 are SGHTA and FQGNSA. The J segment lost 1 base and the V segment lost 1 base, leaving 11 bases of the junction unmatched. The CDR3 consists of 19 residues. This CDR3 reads CASSLGSGREFGGTDTQYF. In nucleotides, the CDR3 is TGTGCCAGCAGCTTAGGGAGCGGGAGGGAATTTGGGGGCACAGATACGCAGTATTTT.

The DNA for the CDR3 is TGTGCCAGCAGTGGGGACAGGGGGAACTATGGCTACACCTTC. It yields the protein CASSGDRGNYGYTF. This chain uses TRBV25-1 with TRBJ1-2, with 11 bases fitting TRBD1. From germline, CDR1 is MGHDK and CDR2 SYGVNS. The trim removed 4 bases at V and 2 bases at J, leaving 0 bases unmatched. The CDR3 contains 14 residues.

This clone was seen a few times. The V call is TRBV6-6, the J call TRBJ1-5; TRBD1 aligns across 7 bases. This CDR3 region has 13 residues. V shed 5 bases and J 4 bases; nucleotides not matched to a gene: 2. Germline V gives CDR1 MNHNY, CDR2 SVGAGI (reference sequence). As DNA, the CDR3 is TGTGCCAGCAGTAGACAGGGTAATCAGCCCCAGCATTTT. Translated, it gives CASSRQGNQPQHF.

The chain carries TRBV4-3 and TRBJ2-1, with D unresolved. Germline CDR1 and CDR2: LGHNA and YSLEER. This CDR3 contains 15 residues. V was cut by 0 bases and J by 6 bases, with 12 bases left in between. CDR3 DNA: TGCGCCAGCAGCCAAGAGTTGGCGGACGGCAATGAGCAGTTCTTC. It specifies CASSQELADGNEQFF.

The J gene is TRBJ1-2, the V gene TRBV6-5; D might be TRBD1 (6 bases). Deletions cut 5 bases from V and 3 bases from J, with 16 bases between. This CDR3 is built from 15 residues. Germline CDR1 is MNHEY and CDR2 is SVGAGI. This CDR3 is CASSVSATGYYGYTF. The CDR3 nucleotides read TGTGCCAGCAGTGTCTCCGCCACAGGGTACTATGGCTACACCTTC.

Here the CDR3 DNA reads TGCACCCCTTTCGTTAATGAGCAGTTCTTC. It encodes CTPFVNEQFF. The chain has TRBV20-1 and TRBJ2-1; D remains ambiguous. Per germline, CDR1 DFQATT and CDR2 SNEGSKA (reference sequence). This CDR3 is 10 amino acids long.

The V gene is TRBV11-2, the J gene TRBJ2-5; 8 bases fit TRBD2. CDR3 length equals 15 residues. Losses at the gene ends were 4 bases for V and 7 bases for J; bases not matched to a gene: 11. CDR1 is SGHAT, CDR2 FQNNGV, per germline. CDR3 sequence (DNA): TGTGCCAGCAGCTCTCTTAGCGGGACCCCGCGGACCCAGTACTTC. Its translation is CASSSLSGTPRTQYF.

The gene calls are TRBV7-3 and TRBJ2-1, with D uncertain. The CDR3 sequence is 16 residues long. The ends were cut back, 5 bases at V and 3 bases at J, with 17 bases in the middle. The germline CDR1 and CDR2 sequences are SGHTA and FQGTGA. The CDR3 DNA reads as TGTGCCAGCAGCCCACAGCCCTCCCCCTACTACAATGAGCAGTTCTTC. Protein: CASSPQPSPYYNEQFF.

The CDR3 DNA reads TGCGCCAGCAGCCGAGCGGGAGGTATCCATGAGCAGTTCTTC. Protein: CASSRAGGIHEQFF. The chain has TRBV4-1 and TRBJ2-1; 9 bases align to TRBD2. This CDR3 has 14 amino acids. The trim removed 4 bases at V and 8 bases at J, leaving 6 bases unmatched. Germline V gives CDR1 MGHRA, CDR2 YSYEKL.

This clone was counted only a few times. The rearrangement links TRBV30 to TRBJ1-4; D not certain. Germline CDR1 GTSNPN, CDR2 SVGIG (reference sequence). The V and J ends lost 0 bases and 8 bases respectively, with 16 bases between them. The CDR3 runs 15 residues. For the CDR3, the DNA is TGTGCCTGGAGTGTAAGGGTCAGTGTATACGAAAAACTGTTTTTT. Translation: CAWSVRVSVYEKLFF.

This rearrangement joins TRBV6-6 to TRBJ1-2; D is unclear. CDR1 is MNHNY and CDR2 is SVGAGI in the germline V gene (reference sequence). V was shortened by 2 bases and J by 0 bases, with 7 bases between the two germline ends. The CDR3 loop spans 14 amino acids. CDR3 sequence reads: CASSYTVANYGYTF. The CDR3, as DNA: TGTGCCAGCAGTTACACAGTAGCTAACTATGGCTACACCTTC.

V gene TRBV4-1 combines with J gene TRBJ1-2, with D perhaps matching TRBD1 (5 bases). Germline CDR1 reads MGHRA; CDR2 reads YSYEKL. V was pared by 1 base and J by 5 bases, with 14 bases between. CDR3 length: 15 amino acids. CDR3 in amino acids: CASSQVGGSPYGYTF. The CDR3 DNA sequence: TGCGCCAGCAGCCAAGTTGGGGGATCCCCTTATGGCTACACCTTC.

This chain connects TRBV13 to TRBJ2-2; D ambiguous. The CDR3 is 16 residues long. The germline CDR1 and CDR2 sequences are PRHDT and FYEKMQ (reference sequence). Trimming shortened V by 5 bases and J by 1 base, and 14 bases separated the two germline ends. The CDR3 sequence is CASSPRIGKNTGELFF. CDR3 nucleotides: TGTGCCAGCAGCCCCCGGATAGGAAAGAACACCGGGGAGCTGTTTTTT. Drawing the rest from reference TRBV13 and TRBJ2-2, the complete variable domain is AAGVIQSPRHLIKEKRETATLKCYPIPRHDTVYWYQQGPGQDPQFLISFYEKMQSDKGSIPDRFSAQQFSDYHSELNMSSLELGDSALYFCASSPRIGKNTGELFFGEGSRLTVL.

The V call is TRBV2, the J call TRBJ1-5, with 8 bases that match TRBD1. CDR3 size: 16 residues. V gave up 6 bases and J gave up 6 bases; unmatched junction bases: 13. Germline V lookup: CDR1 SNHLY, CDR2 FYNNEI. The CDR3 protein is CASRPGQGSRGQPQHF. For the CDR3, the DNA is TGTGCCAGCAGACCCGGACAGGGTTCAAGAGGTCAGCCCCAGCATTTT.